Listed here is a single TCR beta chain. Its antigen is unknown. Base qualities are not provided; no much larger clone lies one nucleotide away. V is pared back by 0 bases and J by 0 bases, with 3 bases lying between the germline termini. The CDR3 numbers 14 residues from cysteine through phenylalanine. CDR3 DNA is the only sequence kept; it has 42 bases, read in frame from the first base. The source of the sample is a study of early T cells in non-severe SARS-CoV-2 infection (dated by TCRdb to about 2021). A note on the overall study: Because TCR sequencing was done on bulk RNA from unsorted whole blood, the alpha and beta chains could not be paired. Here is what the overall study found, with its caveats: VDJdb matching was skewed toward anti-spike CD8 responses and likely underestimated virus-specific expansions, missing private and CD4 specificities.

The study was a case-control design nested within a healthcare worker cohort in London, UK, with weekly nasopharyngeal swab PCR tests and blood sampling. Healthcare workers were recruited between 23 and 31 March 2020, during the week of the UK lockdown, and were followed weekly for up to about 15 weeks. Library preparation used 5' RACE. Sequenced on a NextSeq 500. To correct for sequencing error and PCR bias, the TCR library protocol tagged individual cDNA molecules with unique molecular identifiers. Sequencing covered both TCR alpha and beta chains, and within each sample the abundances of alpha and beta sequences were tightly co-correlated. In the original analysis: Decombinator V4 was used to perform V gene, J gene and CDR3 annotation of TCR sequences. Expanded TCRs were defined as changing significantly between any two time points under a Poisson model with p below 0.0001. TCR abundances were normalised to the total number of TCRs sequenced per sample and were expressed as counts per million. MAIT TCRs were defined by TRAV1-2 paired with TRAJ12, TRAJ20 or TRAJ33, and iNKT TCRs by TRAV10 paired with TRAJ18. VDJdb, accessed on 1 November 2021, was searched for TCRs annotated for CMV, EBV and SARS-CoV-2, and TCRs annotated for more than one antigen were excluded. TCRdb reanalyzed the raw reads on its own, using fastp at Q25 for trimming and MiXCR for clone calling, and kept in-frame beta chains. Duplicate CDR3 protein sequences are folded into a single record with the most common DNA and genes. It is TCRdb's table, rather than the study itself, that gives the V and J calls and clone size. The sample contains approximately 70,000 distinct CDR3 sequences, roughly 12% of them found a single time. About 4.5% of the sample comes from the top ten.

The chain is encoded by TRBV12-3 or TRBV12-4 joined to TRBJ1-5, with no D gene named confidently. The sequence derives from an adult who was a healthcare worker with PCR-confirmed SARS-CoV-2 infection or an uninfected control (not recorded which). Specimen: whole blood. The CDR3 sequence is CASSLAYSNQPQHF. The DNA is TGTGCCAGCAGTTTAGCTTATAGCAATCAGCCCCAGCATTTT.